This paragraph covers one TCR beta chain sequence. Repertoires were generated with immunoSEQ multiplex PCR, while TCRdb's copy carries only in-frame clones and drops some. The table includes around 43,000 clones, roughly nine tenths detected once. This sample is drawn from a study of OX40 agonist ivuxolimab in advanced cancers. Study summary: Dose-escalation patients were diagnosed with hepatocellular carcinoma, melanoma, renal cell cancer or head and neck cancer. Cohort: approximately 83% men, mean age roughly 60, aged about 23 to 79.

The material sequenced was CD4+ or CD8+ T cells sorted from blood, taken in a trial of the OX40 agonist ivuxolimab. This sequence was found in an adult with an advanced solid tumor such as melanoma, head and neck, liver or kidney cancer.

Here the CDR3 DNA reads TGCGCCAGCCGAACGACTAGCGGGAGGTACAATGAGCAGTTCTTC. This sequence encodes CASRTTSGRYNEQFF. This sequence joins TRBV5-1 and TRBJ2-1; 13 bases are shared with TRBD2. The V gene end was trimmed by 7 bases and the J gene end by 4 bases; junction bases not matched to a gene: 5. The CDR3 is made up of 15 amino acids. Germline CDR1 is SGHRS and CDR2 is YFSETQ.